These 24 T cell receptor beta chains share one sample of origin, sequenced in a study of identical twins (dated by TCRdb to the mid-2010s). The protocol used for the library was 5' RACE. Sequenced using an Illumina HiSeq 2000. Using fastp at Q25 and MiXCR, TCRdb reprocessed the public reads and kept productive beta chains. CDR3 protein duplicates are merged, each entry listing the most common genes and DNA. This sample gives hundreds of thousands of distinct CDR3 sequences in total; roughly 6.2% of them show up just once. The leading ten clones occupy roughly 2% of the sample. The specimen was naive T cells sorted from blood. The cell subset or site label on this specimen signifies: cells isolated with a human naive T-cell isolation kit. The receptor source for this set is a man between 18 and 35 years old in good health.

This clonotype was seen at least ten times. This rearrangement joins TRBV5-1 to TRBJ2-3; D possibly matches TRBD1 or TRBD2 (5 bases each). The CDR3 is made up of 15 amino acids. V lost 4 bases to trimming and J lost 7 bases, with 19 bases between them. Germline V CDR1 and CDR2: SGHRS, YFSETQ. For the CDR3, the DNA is TGCGCCAGCAGCGGGACCACGGCTCCCCCGAATACGCAGTATTTT. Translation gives CASSGTTAPPNTQYF.

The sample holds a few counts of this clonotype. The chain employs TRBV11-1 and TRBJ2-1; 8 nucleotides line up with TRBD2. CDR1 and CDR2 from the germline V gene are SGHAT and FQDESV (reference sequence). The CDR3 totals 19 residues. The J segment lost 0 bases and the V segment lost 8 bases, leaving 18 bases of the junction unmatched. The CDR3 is CASDSGLAGLLSSYNEQFF. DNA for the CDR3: TGTGCCAGCGATTCGGGGCTAGCGGGTCTTCTTAGCTCCTACAATGAGCAGTTCTTC.

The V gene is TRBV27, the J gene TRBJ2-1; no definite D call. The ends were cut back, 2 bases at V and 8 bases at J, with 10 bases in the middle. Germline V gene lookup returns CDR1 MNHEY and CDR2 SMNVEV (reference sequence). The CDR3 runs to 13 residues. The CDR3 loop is CASSLGAIDEQFF. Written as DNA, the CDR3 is TGTGCCAGCAGTTTAGGAGCGATCGATGAGCAGTTCTTC.

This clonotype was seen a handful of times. The CDR3 coding sequence is TGTGCCAGCAGGGGTAAGGGCCCTCTTCAAGGGTCACCCCTCCACTTT. Protein product: CASRGKGPLQGSPLHF. The V call is TRBV3-1, the J call TRBJ1-6; no firm D call. The CDR3 runs 16 residues. The germline V gene encodes CDR1 LGHDT and CDR2 YNNKEL (reference sequence). The V end lost 6 bases, the J end lost 10 bases, and 22 bases lay between the germline ends.

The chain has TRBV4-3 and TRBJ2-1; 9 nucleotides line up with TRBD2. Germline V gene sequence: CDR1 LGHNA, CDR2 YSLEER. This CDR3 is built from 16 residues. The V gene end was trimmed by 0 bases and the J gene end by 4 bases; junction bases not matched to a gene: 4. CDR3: CASSQDPSGEYNEQFF. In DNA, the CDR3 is TGCGCCAGCAGCCAAGATCCTAGCGGGGAATACAATGAGCAGTTCTTC.

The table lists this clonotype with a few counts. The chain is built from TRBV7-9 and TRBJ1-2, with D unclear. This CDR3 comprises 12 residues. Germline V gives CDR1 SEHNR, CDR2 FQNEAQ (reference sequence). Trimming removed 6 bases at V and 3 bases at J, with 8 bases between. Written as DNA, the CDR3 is TGTGCCAGCAGGCTAGAGCACTATGGCTACACCTTC. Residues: CASRLEHYGYTF.

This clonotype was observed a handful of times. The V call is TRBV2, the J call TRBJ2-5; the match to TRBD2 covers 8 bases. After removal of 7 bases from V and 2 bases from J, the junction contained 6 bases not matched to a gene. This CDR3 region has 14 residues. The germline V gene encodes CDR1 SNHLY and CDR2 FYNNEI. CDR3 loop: CASTNGGGQETQYF. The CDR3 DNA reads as TGTGCCAGCACCAACGGGGGGGGGCAAGAGACCCAGTACTTC. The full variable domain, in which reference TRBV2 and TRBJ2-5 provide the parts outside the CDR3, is EPEVTQTPSHQVTQMGQEVILRCVPISNHLYFYWYRQILGQKVEFLVSFYNNEISEKSEIFDDQFSVERPDGSNFTLKIRSTKLEDSAMYFCASTNGGGQETQYFGPGTRLLVL.

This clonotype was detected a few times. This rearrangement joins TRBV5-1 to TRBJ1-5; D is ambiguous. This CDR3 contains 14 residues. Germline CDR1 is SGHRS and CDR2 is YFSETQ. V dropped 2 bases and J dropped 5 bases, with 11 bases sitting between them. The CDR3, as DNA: TGCGCCAGCAGCTTAAGGCCGCTGGATCAGCCCCAGCATTTT. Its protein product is CASSLRPLDQPQHF.

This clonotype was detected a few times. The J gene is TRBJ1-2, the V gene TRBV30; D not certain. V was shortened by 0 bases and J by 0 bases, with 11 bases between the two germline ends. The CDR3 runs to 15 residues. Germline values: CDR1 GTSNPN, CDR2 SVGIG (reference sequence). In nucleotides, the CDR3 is TGTGCCTGGAGTGTACTGGGAGAGACTAACTATGGCTACACCTTC. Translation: CAWSVLGETNYGYTF.

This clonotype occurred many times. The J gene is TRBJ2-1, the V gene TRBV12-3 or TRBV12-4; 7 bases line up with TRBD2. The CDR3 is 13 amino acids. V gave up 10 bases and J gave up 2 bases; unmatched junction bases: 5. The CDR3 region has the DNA TGTGCCACCTCTAGCGGAGCCTACAATGAGCAGTTCTTC. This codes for CATSSGAYNEQFF.

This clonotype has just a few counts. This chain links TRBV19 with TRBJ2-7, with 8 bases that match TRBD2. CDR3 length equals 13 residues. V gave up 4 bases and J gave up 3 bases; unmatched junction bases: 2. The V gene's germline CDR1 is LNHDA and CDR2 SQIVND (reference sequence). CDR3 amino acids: CASSKGLVYEQYV. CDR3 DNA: TGTGCCAGTAGTAAGGGACTAGTCTACGAGCAGTACGTC.

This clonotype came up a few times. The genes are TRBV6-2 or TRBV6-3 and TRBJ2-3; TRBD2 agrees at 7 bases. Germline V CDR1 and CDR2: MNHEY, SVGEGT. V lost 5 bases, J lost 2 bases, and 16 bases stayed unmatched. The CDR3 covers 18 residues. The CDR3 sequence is CASSRTWDYKTDTDTQYF. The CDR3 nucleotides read TGTGCCAGCAGTCGAACCTGGGACTATAAGACTGACACAGATACGCAGTATTTT.

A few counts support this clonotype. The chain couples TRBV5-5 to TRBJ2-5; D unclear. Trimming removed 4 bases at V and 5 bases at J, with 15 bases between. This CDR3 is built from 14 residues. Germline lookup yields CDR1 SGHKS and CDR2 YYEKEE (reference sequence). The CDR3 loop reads CASSITQARETQYF. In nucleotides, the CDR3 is TGTGCCAGCAGCATCACCCAAGCGAGGGAGACCCAGTACTTC.

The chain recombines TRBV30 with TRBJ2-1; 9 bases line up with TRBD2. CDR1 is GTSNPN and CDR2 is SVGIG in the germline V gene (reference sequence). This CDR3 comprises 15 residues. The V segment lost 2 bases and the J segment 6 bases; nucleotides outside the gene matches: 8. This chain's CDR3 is CAWSKLGLAVNEQFF. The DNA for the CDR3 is TGTGCCTGGAGTAAATTGGGACTAGCAGTCAATGAGCAGTTCTTC.

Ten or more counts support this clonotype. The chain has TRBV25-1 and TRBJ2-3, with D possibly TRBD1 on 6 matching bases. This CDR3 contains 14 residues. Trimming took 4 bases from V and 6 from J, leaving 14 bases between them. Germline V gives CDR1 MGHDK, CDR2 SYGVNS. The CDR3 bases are TGTGCCAGCAGTGGACAGGACGGGTATGATACGCAGTATTTT. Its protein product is CASSGQDGYDTQYF.

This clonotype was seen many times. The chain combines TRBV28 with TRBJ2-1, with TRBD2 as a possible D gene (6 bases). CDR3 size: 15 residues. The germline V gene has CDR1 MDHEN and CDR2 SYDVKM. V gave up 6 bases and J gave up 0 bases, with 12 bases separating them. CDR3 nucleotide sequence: TGTGCCAGCAGCGGGGGAAGGGGCTCCTACAATGAGCAGTTCTTC. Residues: CASSGGRGSYNEQFF.

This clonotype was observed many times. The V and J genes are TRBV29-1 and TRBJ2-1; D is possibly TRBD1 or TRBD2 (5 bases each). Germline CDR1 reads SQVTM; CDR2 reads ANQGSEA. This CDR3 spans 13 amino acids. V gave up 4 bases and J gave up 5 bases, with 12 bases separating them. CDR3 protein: CSVGGGSNNEQFF. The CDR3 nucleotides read TGCAGCGTTGGTGGGGGATCGAACAATGAGCAGTTCTTC.

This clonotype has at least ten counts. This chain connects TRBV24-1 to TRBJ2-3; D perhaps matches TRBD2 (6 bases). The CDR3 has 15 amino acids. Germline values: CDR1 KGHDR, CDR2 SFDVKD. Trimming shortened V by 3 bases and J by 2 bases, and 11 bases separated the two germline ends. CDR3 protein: CATSDIAEPTDTQYF. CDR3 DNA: TGTGCCACCAGTGATATAGCGGAGCCCACAGATACGCAGTATTTT.

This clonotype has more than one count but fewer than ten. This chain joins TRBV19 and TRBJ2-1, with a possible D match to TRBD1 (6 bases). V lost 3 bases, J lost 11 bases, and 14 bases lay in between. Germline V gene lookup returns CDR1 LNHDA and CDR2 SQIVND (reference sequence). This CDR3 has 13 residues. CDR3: CASSIPGRGQQFF. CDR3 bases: TGTGCCAGTAGTATTCCCGGCAGGGGTCAGCAGTTCTTC.

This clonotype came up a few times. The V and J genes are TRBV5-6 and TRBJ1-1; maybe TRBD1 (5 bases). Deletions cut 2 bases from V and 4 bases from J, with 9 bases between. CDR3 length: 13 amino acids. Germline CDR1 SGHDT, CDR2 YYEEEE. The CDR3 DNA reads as TGTGCCAGCAGCTTAGAGGGGCCCACTGAAGCTTTCTTT. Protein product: CASSLEGPTEAFF.

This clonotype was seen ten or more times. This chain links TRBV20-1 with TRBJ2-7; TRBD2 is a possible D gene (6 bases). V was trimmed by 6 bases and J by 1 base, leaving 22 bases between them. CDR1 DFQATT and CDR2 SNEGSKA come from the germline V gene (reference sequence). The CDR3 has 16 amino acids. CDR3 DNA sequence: TGCAGTGCGCCCCCCCTTAGGGGCGGGAAGTCCTACGAGCAGTACTTC. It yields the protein CSAPPLRGGKSYEQYF.

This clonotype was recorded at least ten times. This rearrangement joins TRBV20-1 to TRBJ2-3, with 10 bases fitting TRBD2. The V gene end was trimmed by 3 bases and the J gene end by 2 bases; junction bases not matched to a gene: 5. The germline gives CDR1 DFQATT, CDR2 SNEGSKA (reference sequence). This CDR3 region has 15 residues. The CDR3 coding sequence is TGCAGTGCTAGGGATAGCGGGAGGTCCACAGATACGCAGTATTTT. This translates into CSARDSGRSTDTQYF.

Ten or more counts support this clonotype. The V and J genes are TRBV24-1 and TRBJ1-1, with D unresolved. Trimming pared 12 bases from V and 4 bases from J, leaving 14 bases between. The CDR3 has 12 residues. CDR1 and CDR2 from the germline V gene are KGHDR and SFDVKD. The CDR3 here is CAAAGLGTEAFF. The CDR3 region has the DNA TGTGCCGCCGCCGGGTTGGGCACTGAAGCTTTCTTT.

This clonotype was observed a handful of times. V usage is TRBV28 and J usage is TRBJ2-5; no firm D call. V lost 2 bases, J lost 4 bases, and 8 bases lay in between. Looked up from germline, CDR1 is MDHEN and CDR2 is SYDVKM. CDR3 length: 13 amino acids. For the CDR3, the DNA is TGTGCCAGCAGTTTACAGCTGCCAGAGACCCAGTACTTC. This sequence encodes CASSLQLPETQYF.